These 5 T cell receptor beta chains share one sample of origin, sequenced in a study of cytomegalovirus exposure and HLA in healthy donors. The PCR ran on 60 Vbeta and 13 Jbeta primers. Sequenced by immunoSEQ multiplex PCR; TCRdb stores in-frame clones only, minus some. The sample lists 45,000 to 65,000 clones, about three quarters occurring once. Sequences were obtained from PBMCs. The receptors stem from a man between 18 and 35 years old in good health and CMV-seronegative.

The V gene is TRBV27, the J gene TRBJ2-2, with D tentatively TRBD2 (6 bases). The germline V gene has CDR1 MNHEY and CDR2 SMNVEV (reference sequence). CDR3 length equals 14 residues. With 8 bases removed from V and 6 bases from J, the gap between germline ends came to 16 bases. The CDR3 here is CASLTPGVAGELFF. CDR3 nucleotides: TGTGCCAGCCTTACACCGGGAGTGGCCGGGGAGCTGTTTTTT.

The chain has TRBV30 and TRBJ2-6, with a tentative D call TRBD1 (6 bases). Germline V gene sequence: CDR1 GTSNPN, CDR2 SVGIG (reference sequence). V was clipped by 1 base and J by 0 bases, with 16 bases between them. This CDR3 is built from 18 residues. The CDR3 sequence is CAWSASRGFFSGANVLTF. DNA of the CDR3: TGTGCCTGGAGTGCGTCCAGGGGTTTCTTCTCTGGGGCCAACGTCCTGACTTTC.

The rearrangement links TRBV29-1 to TRBJ2-1; 8 positions agree with TRBD2. The CDR3 sequence is 13 residues long. Losses at the gene ends were 7 bases for V and 8 bases for J; bases not matched to a gene: 10. Germline CDR1 reads SQVTM; CDR2 reads ANQGSEA. DNA for the CDR3: TGCAGCGGGGGACTAGGAGGAGGCGATGAGCAGTTCTTC. As protein: CSGGLGGGDEQFF.

The V and J genes are TRBV9 and TRBJ2-7; TRBD2 agrees at 8 bases. V shed 0 bases and J 3 bases; nucleotides not matched to a gene: 8. This CDR3 has 16 amino acids. The germline gives CDR1 SGDLS, CDR2 YYNGEE. The CDR3, as DNA: TGTGCCAGCAGCGTAGCGGCTATGGCGGGAGGCTACGAGCAGTACTTC. It encodes CASSVAAMAGGYEQYF.

The chain joins TRBV5-1 to TRBJ2-3, with no clear D. V gave up 2 bases and J gave up 3 bases, with 4 bases separating them. The CDR3 contains 12 residues. From germline, CDR1 is SGHRS and CDR2 YFSETQ. The chain's CDR3 is CASSLSTDTQYF. The CDR3 DNA follows: TGCGCCAGCAGCTTATCAACAGATACGCAGTATTTT.